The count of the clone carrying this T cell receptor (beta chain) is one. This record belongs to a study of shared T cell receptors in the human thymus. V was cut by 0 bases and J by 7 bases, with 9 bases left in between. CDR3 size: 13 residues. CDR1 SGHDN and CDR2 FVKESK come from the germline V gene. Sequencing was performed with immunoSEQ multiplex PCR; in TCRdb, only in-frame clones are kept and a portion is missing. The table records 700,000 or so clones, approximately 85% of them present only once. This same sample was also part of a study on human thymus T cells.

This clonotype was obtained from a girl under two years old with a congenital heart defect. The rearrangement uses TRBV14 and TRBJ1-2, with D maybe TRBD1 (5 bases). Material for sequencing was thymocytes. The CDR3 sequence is CASSQEAGFGYTF. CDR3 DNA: TGTGCCAGCAGCCAAGAGGCAGGGTTTGGCTACACCTTC. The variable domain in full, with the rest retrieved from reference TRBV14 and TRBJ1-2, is EAGVTQFPSHSVIEKGQTVTLRCDPISGHDNLYWYRRVMGKEIKFLLHFVKESKQDESGMPNNRFLAERTGGTYSTLKVQPAELEDSGVYFCASSQEAGFGYTFGSGTRLTVV.